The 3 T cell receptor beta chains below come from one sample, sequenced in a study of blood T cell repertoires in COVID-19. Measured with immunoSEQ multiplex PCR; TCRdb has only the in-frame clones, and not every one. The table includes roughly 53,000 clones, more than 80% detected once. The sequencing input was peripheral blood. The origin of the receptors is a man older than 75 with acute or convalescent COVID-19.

The CDR3 coding sequence is TGCGCCAGCAGCCGCGGACAGGGGGCGGGTAATGAAAAACTGTTTTTT. It encodes CASSRGQGAGNEKLFF. The J gene is TRBJ1-4, the V gene TRBV5-1; 11 bases align to TRBD1. Trimming removed 4 bases from V and 4 bases from J; junction bases left unmatched: 6. Germline CDR1 and CDR2: SGHRS and YFSETQ. CDR3 length: 16 amino acids.

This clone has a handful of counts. This CDR3 is CASSQAPGANTKNIQYF. The CDR3 DNA reads as TGCGCCAGCAGCCAAGCCCCGGGAGCAAACACCAAAAACATTCAGTACTTC. This sequence joins TRBV4-3 and TRBJ2-4; D possibly corresponds to TRBD2 (6 bases). Trimming took off 1 base at V and 2 bases at J, with 15 bases between the two ends. This CDR3 is built from 17 residues. Germline V CDR1 and CDR2: LGHNA, YSLEER.

CDR3 loop: CASSGRAGILNTEAFF. The CDR3 nucleotides read TGTGCCAGCAGTGGTCGAGCAGGGATATTAAACACTGAAGCTTTCTTT. This chain joins TRBV6-1 and TRBJ1-1, with TRBD1 as a possible D gene (5 bases). V was pared by 4 bases and J by 2 bases, with 17 bases between. Looked up from germline, CDR1 is MNHNS and CDR2 is SASEGT. The CDR3 is made up of 16 amino acids.